The subject of this entry is one TCR beta chain. This record belongs to a study of shared clonotypes between healthy human individuals. Study at large: The cohort comprised a couple of women and a few men. Their ages spanned 18 to 49 years.

V was trimmed by 2 bases and J by 1 base, leaving 8 bases between them. The CDR3 is made up of 14 amino acids. CDR1 and CDR2 (germline): MNHNS, SASEGT. Unsorted samples relied on tens of millions of PBMCs, which served as the source of genomic DNA. The assay was run at deep level. TCRdb keeps only in-frame clones here, not all; method: immunoSEQ multiplex PCR. The sample contains some 470,000 clones, 76% of which appear only once. This TCR was recovered from a woman in her 40s in good health. Some clones in this sample may be carry-over from other donors' samples. Material: PBMCs. The V call is TRBV6-1, the J call TRBJ1-1; D unclear. The CDR3 bases are TGTGCCAGCAGTGAACCCGGGAAGAACACTGAAGCTTTCTTT. It codes for CASSEPGKNTEAFF.